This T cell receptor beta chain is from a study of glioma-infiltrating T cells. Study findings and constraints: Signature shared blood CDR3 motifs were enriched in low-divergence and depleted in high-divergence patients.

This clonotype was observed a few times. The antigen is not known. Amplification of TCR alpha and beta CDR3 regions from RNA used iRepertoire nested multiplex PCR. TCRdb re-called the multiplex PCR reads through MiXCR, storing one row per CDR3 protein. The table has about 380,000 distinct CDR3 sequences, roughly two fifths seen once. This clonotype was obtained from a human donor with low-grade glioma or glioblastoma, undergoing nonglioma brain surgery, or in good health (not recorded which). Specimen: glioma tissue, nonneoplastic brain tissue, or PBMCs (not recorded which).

The CDR3 bases are TGTGCCAGCAGTTTGTCAGGGAGAGAGCAGTACTTC. Its protein is CASSLSGREQYF. The rearrangement joins TRBV28 to TRBJ2-7, with D perhaps assigned TRBD1 or TRBD2 (5 bases each). Trimming shortened V by 3 bases and J by 7 bases, and 10 bases separated the two germline ends. CDR1 MDHEN and CDR2 SYDVKM come from the germline V gene. The CDR3 runs to 12 residues.